This T cell receptor (beta chain) was recovered during a study of shared T cell receptors in the human thymus (dated by TCRdb to about 2021). Turning to the overall study: The study examined how the human thymus generates shared, self-reactive T-cell receptor alpha chains.

With regard to this clone: This receptor's antigen is unknown. The record has no base qualities; no much larger clone is one base away.

V is shortened by 5 bases, J by 1 base, and the region joining them spans 20 bases. From the cysteine up to the phenylalanine, the CDR3 has a length of 17 residues. Only the CDR3 part of the read is kept: 51 bases, read in frame from the first base. According to the germline V gene (reference sequence), CDR1 reads PRHDT and CDR2 reads FYEKMQ. The receptor library was made with the immunoSEQ multiplex PCR assay. This is the immuneACCESS table as TCRdb keeps it, with only in-frame sequences that have V and J called. A part of the clones is gone; compared with another copy, unresolved V genes explain less than half, and the rest is unexplained. The sample table records more than 300,000 clones; 95% of these occur just once. The leading ten clones occupy roughly 0.02% of the sample.

This TCR derives from a human donor. Rearrangement joined TRBV13 to TRBJ2-5; the D element could tentatively be TRBD1 or TRBD2, as 5 bases agree for each. Specimen: thymocytes. The CDR3 region: CASSGPQGVGTQETQYF. The DNA reads TGTGCCAGCAGCGGCCCGCAGGGTGTAGGGACCCAAGAGACCCAGTACTTC.